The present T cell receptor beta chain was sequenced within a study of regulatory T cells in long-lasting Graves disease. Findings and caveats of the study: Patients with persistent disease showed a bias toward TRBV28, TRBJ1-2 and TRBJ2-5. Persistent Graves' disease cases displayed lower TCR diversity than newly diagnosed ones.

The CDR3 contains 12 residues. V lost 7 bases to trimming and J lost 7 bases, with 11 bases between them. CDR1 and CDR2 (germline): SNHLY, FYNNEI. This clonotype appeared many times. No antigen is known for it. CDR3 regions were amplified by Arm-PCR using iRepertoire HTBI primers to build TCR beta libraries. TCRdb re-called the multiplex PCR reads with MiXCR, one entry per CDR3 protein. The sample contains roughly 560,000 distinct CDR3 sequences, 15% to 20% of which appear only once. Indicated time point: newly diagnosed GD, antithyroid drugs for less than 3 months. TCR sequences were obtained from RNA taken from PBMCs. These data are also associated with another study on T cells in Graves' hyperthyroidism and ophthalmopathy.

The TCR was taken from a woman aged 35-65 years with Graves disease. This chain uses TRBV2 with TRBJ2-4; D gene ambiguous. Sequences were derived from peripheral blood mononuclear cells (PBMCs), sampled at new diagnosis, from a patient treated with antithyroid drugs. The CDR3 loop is CASNQVGNIQYF. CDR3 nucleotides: TGTGCCAGCAATCAGGTGGGGAACATTCAGTACTTC.